These 27 T cell receptor beta chains were all obtained from the same sample, sequenced in a study of identical twins. TCRdb recomputed calls from the 5' RACE reads with MiXCR, one row per CDR3 protein. The table lists nearly 250,000 distinct CDR3 sequences, approximately 7% of them singletons. This sample also belongs to another study, concerning yellow fever vaccine responses in identical twins.

Sequencing was carried out using memory (CD45RO+) T cells sorted from blood. The receptors stem from a woman in her late teens or twenties in good health.

J is TRBJ2-7 and V is TRBV20-1; 11 bases are shared with TRBD1. CDR1 DFQATT and CDR2 SNEGSKA come from the germline V gene (reference sequence). The ends lost 1 base at V and 1 base at J; junction bases unmatched: 6. The CDR3 totals 16 residues. The CDR3 DNA reads TGCAGTGCTAGAGCCCAGGACAGGGGGCTTTCCTACGAGCAGTACTTC. Its translation is CSARAQDRGLSYEQYF.

V gene TRBV5-5 combines with J gene TRBJ2-1; 8 bases are shared with TRBD2. This CDR3 has 18 amino acids. The trim removed 1 base at V and 10 bases at J, leaving 19 bases unmatched. Germline CDR1 SGHKS, CDR2 YYEKEE (reference sequence). CDR3 amino acids: CASSLRGFAPDTGGEQFF. CDR3 in DNA: TGTGCCAGCAGCTTGAGGGGCTTCGCCCCGGACACGGGGGGGGAGCAGTTCTTC.

This clonotype was found many times. The CDR3 DNA is TGTGCCAGCAGCGTAGAGTGGGGACTAGCGGGAGGGCATGAGCAGTTCTTC. Amino acid sequence: CASSVEWGLAGGHEQFF. The V call is TRBV9, the J call TRBJ2-1, with 16 bases fitting TRBD2. Germline V CDR1 and CDR2: SGDLS, YYNGEE. The CDR3 covers 17 residues. With 0 bases clipped from V and 8 bases from J, the junction kept 5 bases outside the gene matches.

This clonotype was detected only a few times. The CDR3 nucleotides are TGTGCCAGCAGTCAGACAAGACAGCGACTCACAGATACGCAGTATTTT. It encodes CASSQTRQRLTDTQYF. The chain carries TRBV7-8 and TRBJ2-3, with D possibly matching TRBD1 (5 bases). The ends were cut back, 6 bases at V and 2 bases at J, with 18 bases in the middle. Germline CDR1 reads SGHVS; CDR2 reads FQNEAQ. The CDR3 extends over 16 amino acids.

This clonotype was observed a handful of times. This chain joins TRBV29-1 and TRBJ1-5; D not resolved. The CDR3 has 17 residues. Germline V gene data show CDR1 as SQVTM and CDR2 as ANQGSEA. Between the trimmed V and J ends, which lost 4 bases and 2 bases, there was a span of 21 bases. As DNA, the CDR3 is TGCAGCGTTGGTCCGGCAGCCGGGTCAGAAGGCAATCAGCCCCAGCATTTT. It codes for CSVGPAAGSEGNQPQHF. The complete variable domain, with remaining parts taken from reference TRBV29-1 and TRBJ1-5, reads SAVISQKPSRDICQRGTSLTIQCQVDSQVTMMFWYRQQPGQSLTLIATANQGSEATYESGFVIDKFPISRPNLTFSTLTVSNMSPEDSSIYLCSVGPAAGSEGNQPQHFGDGTRLSIL.

Of note for this clonotype: It may be a read error: a sequence one base away is much more abundant. This chain joins TRBV12-3 or TRBV12-4 and TRBJ2-3; TRBD2 might be the D (6 bases). CDR3 size: 14 residues. This CDR3 is CDSSRSGSTDTQYF. CDR3 coding DNA: TGTGACAGCAGTAGAAGCGGGAGCACAGATACGCAGTATTTT.

This clonotype has just a few counts. J is TRBJ2-1 and V is TRBV7-2; 8 bases match TRBD2. This CDR3 comprises 15 residues. CDR1 is SGHTA, CDR2 FQGNSA, per germline. Trimming removed 6 bases from V and 5 bases from J; junction bases left unmatched: 9. This chain's CDR3 is CASRPPGGGNNEQFF. The CDR3 DNA reads TGTGCCAGCAGACCGCCGGGAGGGGGTAACAATGAGCAGTTCTTC.

This clonotype has at least ten counts. This chain links TRBV5-1 with TRBJ1-2, with no clear D. The CDR3 is 15 residues long. CDR1 SGHRS and CDR2 YFSETQ come from the germline V gene. Trimming removed 0 bases from V and 6 bases from J, with 15 bases in between. The CDR3 region is CASSLGMGSRHGYTF. In DNA, the CDR3 is TGCGCCAGCAGCTTGGGAATGGGGTCAAGACATGGCTACACCTTC.

The sample holds many counts of this clonotype. The chain joins TRBV7-2 to TRBJ2-1; TRBD2 matches at 12 bases. The germline V gene encodes CDR1 SGHTA and CDR2 FQGNSA. This CDR3 is 15 amino acids long. Germline trimming cut 5 bases from V and 9 bases from J; bases unmatched to any gene: 8. The CDR3 coding sequence is TGTGCCAGCAGCCGACTAGCGGGAGTCGGAAGTGAGCAGTTCTTC. Translated, it gives CASSRLAGVGSEQFF. Full variable domain (outside the CDR3, taken from reference TRBV7-2 and TRBJ2-1): GAGVSQSPSNKVTEKGKDVELRCDPISGHTALYWYRQSLGQGLEFLIYFQGNSAPDKSGLPSDRFSAERTGGSVSTLTIQRTQQEDSAVYLCASSRLAGVGSEQFFGPGTRLTVL.

In this sample, this clonotype turned up a few times. This rearrangement joins TRBV20-1 to TRBJ2-7; D remains ambiguous. V lost 3 bases, J lost 7 bases, and 16 bases lay in between. The CDR3 loop spans 13 amino acids. The germline CDR1 and CDR2 sequences are DFQATT and SNEGSKA (reference sequence). CDR3 in DNA: TGCAGTGCTAGGTCCGATTTTAAAGGGGAGCAGTACGTC. It is translated as CSARSDFKGEQYV.

V and J are TRBV10-3 and TRBJ2-3; the D call may be TRBD1 or TRBD2 (5 bases each). The CDR3 is made up of 13 amino acids. Germline CDR1 and CDR2: ENHRY and SYGVKD. V lost 5 bases and J lost 2, with 8 bases in between. Written as DNA, the CDR3 is TGTGCCATCAGTTCGGGGCCCACAGATACGCAGTATTTT. As protein: CAISSGPTDTQYF.

This clonotype was detected ten times or more. The V call is TRBV4-1, the J call TRBJ2-7, with TRBD2 matching 12 bases. CDR1 is MGHRA and CDR2 is YSYEKL in the germline V gene. CDR3 length: 16 amino acids. After removal of 4 bases from V and 0 bases from J, the junction contained 4 bases not matched to a gene. The CDR3 region is CASSPGLAGYSYEQYV. CDR3 sequence (DNA): TGCGCCAGCAGCCCCGGACTAGCGGGATACTCCTACGAGCAGTACGTC.

The sample holds a few counts of this clonotype. V and J are TRBV24-1 and TRBJ2-1; 11 bases agree with TRBD1. With V trimmed by 3 bases and J by 7 bases, 7 bases remained unmatched. Germline CDR1 is KGHDR and CDR2 is SFDVKD. This CDR3 has 16 residues. The CDR3 region is CATSDPGQGARNEQFF. The CDR3 bases are TGTGCCACCAGTGATCCCGGACAGGGGGCACGGAATGAGCAGTTCTTC.

This clonotype turned up a few times. The rearrangement links TRBV20-1 to TRBJ2-7; 11 bases map to TRBD2. The germline CDR1 and CDR2 sequences are DFQATT and SNEGSKA (reference sequence). V gave up 5 bases and J gave up 2 bases; unmatched junction bases: 5. This CDR3 region has 14 residues. The CDR3 is CSAVTSGGPYEQYF. The CDR3 DNA reads as TGCAGTGCTGTTACTAGCGGGGGACCCTACGAGCAGTACTTC.

This clonotype was seen repeatedly, ten times or more. The chain combines TRBV5-1 with TRBJ1-6; the D gene is possibly TRBD1 (5 bases). Deletions cut 2 bases from V and 6 bases from J, with 15 bases between. The CDR3 consists of 16 residues. Per the germline V gene, CDR1 is SGHRS and CDR2 is YFSETQ. The CDR3 sequence: CASSFQVGTANSPLHF. CDR3 coding DNA: TGCGCCAGCAGCTTCCAGGTGGGGACGGCTAATTCACCCCTCCACTTT.

At least ten counts were recorded for this clonotype. V usage is TRBV4-2 and J usage is TRBJ1-6, with 9 bases matching TRBD1. The V segment lost 2 bases and the J segment 5 bases; nucleotides outside the gene matches: 4. Germline loops: CDR1 LGHNA, CDR2 YNFKEQ. The CDR3 is 16 residues long. The CDR3 coding sequence is TGTGCCAGCAGCCAACTTTGGACAGGGGATAATTCACCCCTCCACTTT. Amino acid sequence: CASSQLWTGDNSPLHF.

Many counts were recorded for this clonotype. The chain carries TRBV20-1 and TRBJ2-2, with a weak D call TRBD1 (6 bases). The CDR3 is made up of 14 amino acids. CDR1 and CDR2 (germline): DFQATT, SNEGSKA (reference sequence). Trimming removed 0 bases from V and 4 bases from J, with 9 bases in between. CDR3 in amino acids: CSAREGGITGELFF. CDR3 nucleotides: TGCAGTGCTAGAGAAGGGGGAATCACCGGGGAGCTGTTTTTT.

A few counts support this clonotype. The CDR3 here is CASSKGRGQGGSLNQSYEQYV. In nucleotides, the CDR3 is TGTGCCAGCAGCAAAGGTCGGGGGCAGGGAGGGTCTCTAAACCAAAGCTACGAGCAGTACGTC. The rearrangement links TRBV21-1 to TRBJ2-7; the table's D gene call, TRBD2, was not cross checked with the DNA. TRBV21-1 is classified as a pseudogene. The CDR3 totals 21 residues.

In its sample, this clonotype was seen many times. The chain is built from TRBV7-8 and TRBJ2-3; 7 nucleotides line up with TRBD1. Germline trimming cut 3 bases from V and 4 bases from J; bases unmatched to any gene: 7. From germline, CDR1 is SGHVS and CDR2 FQNEAQ. The CDR3 totals 15 residues. The CDR3 here is CASSFGAGGADTQYF. The CDR3, as DNA: TGTGCCAGCAGCTTCGGTGCAGGGGGTGCAGATACGCAGTATTTT.

The rearrangement joins TRBV29-1 to TRBJ2-1, with TRBD1 as a possible D gene (6 bases). The V and J ends lost 3 bases and 4 bases respectively, with 10 bases between them. CDR3 length: 13 residues. The V gene's germline CDR1 is SQVTM and CDR2 ANQGSEA. The CDR3 DNA is TGCAGCGTTGATAGGCAGGGGTACAATGAGCAGTTCTTC. This encodes CSVDRQGYNEQFF.

Many counts were recorded for this clonotype. This sequence joins TRBV7-2 and TRBJ2-5; D is unresolved. Looked up from germline, CDR1 is SGHTA and CDR2 is FQGNSA. The CDR3 contains 16 residues. V was pared by 1 base and J by 2 bases, with 14 bases between. The CDR3 coding sequence is TGTGCCAGCAGCTTAGGGGTAGCACAACAACAAGAGACCCAGTACTTC. Amino acid sequence: CASSLGVAQQQETQYF.

This clonotype was observed at least ten times. The chain carries TRBV12-3 or TRBV12-4 and TRBJ1-5; no clear D. This CDR3 comprises 16 residues. The V end lost 6 bases, the J end lost 3 bases, and 18 bases lay between the germline ends. The CDR3 coding sequence is TGTGCCAGCAGCGGAACCCTGACGGGGTCCAATCAGCCCCAGCATTTT. Translating it yields CASSGTLTGSNQPQHF.

This clonotype was counted a few times. The V call is TRBV20-1, the J call TRBJ2-7; the match to TRBD2 covers 11 bases. The trim removed 0 bases at V and 6 bases at J, leaving 10 bases unmatched. The germline V gene has CDR1 DFQATT and CDR2 SNEGSKA (reference sequence). This CDR3 spans 16 amino acids. CDR3 residues: CSARDQLAGEVGEQYF. The CDR3 coding sequence is TGCAGTGCTAGAGATCAACTAGCGGGAGAGGTAGGCGAGCAGTACTTC.

The table lists this clonotype with many counts. The chain employs TRBV28 and TRBJ2-5; 14 positions match TRBD2. This CDR3 contains 16 residues. Germline CDR1 reads MDHEN; CDR2 reads SYDVKM. V shed 7 bases and J 6 bases; nucleotides not matched to a gene: 10. The CDR3 region has the DNA TGTGCCAGCAAGGGGGGACTAGCGGGAGTGAGTAAGACCCAGTACTTC. Residues: CASKGGLAGVSKTQYF.

This clonotype was seen repeatedly, ten times or more. The chain employs TRBV4-2 and TRBJ2-2; 10 nucleotides line up with TRBD2. The trim removed 1 base at V and 4 bases at J, leaving 6 bases unmatched. This CDR3 is built from 17 residues. Germline V lookup: CDR1 LGHNA, CDR2 YNFKEQ. The CDR3: CASSQVGLAESTGELFF. The DNA of the CDR3 is TGTGCCAGCAGCCAAGTAGGACTAGCGGAAAGCACCGGGGAGCTGTTTTTT.

This clonotype was observed a few times. The rearrangement uses TRBV12-3 or TRBV12-4 and TRBJ2-7; D is possibly TRBD1 (6 bases). This CDR3 is built from 13 residues. V lost 5 bases, J lost 4 bases, and 12 bases lay in between. The CDR3 here is CASSPLDRYEQYF. CDR3 in DNA: TGTGCCAGCAGTCCTCTAGACAGGTACGAGCAGTACTTC.

The J gene is TRBJ2-2, the V gene TRBV2, with D perhaps matching TRBD1 or TRBD2 (6 bases each). Germline V gene sequence: CDR1 SNHLY, CDR2 FYNNEI. The CDR3 covers 14 residues. V shed 7 bases and J shed 7 bases, with 16 bases lying between them. CDR3 residues: CASNFGGPGGELFF. CDR3 nucleotides: TGTGCCAGCAATTTTGGGGGGCCCGGCGGGGAGCTGTTTTTT.